This TCR beta chain stems from a study of T cell responses to AZD1222 COVID-19 vaccine. Sequencing was performed with immunoSEQ multiplex PCR; in TCRdb, only in-frame clones are kept and a portion is missing. Counted here are 160,000 or so clones, 85% to 95% occurring once; the ten biggest clones make up around 4.4%. This CDR3 is built from 14 residues. The V end was cut by 3 bases, the J end by 6 bases, with 9 bases between. In germline, CDR1 is SNHLY, CDR2 FYNNEI. The clonotype was recovered from an adult in good health. The chain employs TRBV2 and TRBJ1-6, with D possibly being TRBD1 (5 bases). The material sequenced was peripheral blood, taken on day 0 of AZD1222 vaccination. This CDR3 is CASSDGGSNSPLHF. As DNA, the CDR3 is TGTGCCAGCAGTGATGGGGGATCTAATTCACCCCTCCACTTT. Combining the CDR3 with reference TRBV2 and TRBJ1-6 gives the whole variable domain EPEVTQTPSHQVTQMGQEVILRCVPISNHLYFYWYRQILGQKVEFLVSFYNNEISEKSEIFDDQFSVERPDGSNFTLKIRSTKLEDSAMYFCASSDGGSNSPLHFGNGTRLTVT.